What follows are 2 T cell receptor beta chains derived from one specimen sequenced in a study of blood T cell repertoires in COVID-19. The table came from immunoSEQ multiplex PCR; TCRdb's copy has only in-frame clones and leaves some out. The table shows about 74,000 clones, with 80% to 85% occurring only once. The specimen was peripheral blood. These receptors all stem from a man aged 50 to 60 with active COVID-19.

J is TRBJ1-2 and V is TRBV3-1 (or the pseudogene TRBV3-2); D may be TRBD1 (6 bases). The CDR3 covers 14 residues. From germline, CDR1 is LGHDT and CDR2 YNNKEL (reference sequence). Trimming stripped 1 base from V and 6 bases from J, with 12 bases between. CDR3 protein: CASSQATGYDGYTF. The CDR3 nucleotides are TGTGCCAGCAGCCAAGCTACAGGGTATGATGGCTACACCTTC.

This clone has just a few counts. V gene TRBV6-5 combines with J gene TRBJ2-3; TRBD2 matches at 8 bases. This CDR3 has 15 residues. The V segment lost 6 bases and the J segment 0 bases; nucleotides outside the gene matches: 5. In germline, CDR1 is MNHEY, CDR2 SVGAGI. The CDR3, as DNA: TGTGCCAGCAGACTTAGCGGGGCTAGCACAGATACGCAGTATTTT. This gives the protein CASRLSGASTDTQYF.